These 6 T cell receptor beta chains were sequenced from one sample in a study of T cells after yellow fever vaccination. TCRdb independently ran MiXCR on the 5' RACE reads; one entry per CDR3 protein. This table has roughly 500,000 distinct CDR3 sequences, roughly a fifth appearing once. The sample in question was PBMCs, obtained 15 days after the yellow fever booster vaccination. Every receptor here comes from a man aged 30 to 45 who received the YFV17D yellow fever vaccine.

The rearrangement links TRBV27 to TRBJ2-7; D may be TRBD2 (6 bases). This CDR3 comprises 14 residues. V lost 3 bases and J 3 bases, leaving 12 bases between the germline ends. The germline V gene encodes CDR1 MNHEY and CDR2 SMNVEV (reference sequence). The CDR3 sequence is CASSLGGELYEQYF. The CDR3 DNA reads TGTGCCAGCAGTTTGGGCGGGGAACTCTACGAGCAGTACTTC.

The rearrangement uses TRBV29-1 and TRBJ2-1; possible D gene TRBD1, 6 bases. V was clipped by 6 bases and J by 10 bases, with 16 bases between them. Germline assignment: CDR1 SQVTM and CDR2 ANQGSEA. The CDR3 spans 12 residues. DNA for the CDR3: TGCAGCGTGGGGGAGCCCAGGGGAGAGCAGTTCTTC. This encodes CSVGEPRGEQFF.

The chain couples TRBV6-4 to TRBJ1-1, with D perhaps TRBD1 (6 bases). The CDR3 extends over 13 amino acids. Trimming shortened V by 8 bases and J by 4 bases, and 14 bases separated the two germline ends. Germline CDR1 is MRHNA and CDR2 is SNTAGT. DNA for the CDR3: TGTGCCAGCCCAGGGGTGAGAGGCACTGAAGCTTTCTTT. This gives the protein CASPGVRGTEAFF.

The table lists this clonotype with a few counts. This chain uses TRBV20-1 with TRBJ2-1; D ambiguous. With 3 bases removed from V and 8 bases from J, the gap between germline ends came to 11 bases. Looked up from germline, CDR1 is DFQATT and CDR2 is SNEGSKA (reference sequence). The CDR3 loop spans 12 amino acids. DNA of the CDR3: TGCAGTGCTAGCCCAGCCTTCGATGAGCAGTTCTTC. This gives the protein CSASPAFDEQFF.

The chain has TRBV20-1 and TRBJ2-7; 12 bases agree with TRBD2. The CDR3 has 15 residues. Germline lookup yields CDR1 DFQATT and CDR2 SNEGSKA (reference sequence). Unmatched junction bases numbered 6, after V lost 2 bases and J lost 4 bases. The CDR3 nucleotides are TGCAGTGCTAGATCGGGGACTAGCGGGTCTTACGAGCAGTACTTC. This sequence encodes CSARSGTSGSYEQYF.

The chain joins TRBV15 to TRBJ2-2; 12 nucleotides line up with TRBD1. The CDR3 is made up of 16 amino acids. V trimming: 2 bases; J trimming: 7 bases; junction bases outside the gene matches: 5. Germline values: CDR1 LNHNV, CDR2 YYDKDF (reference sequence). The CDR3 DNA reads as TGTGCCACCAGCAGAATGGGACAGGGGGCGATCGGGGAGCTGTTTTTT. This gives the protein CATSRMGQGAIGELFF.